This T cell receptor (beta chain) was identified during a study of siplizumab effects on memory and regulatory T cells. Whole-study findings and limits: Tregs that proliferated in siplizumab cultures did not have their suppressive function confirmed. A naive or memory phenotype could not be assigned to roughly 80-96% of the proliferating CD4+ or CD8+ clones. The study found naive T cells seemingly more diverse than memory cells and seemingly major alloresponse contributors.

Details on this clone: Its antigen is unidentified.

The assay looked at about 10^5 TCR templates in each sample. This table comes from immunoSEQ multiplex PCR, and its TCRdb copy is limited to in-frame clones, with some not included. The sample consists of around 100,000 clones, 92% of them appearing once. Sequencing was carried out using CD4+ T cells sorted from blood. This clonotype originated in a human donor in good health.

This chain's CDR3 is CASSLSEGRDYGYTF. The CDR3 nucleotides read TGTGCCAGCAGCTTATCGGAGGGGCGTGACTATGGCTACACCTTC. The chain carries TRBV7-9 and TRBJ1-2; a possible D gene is TRBD1 (5 bases). V was clipped by 2 bases and J by 3 bases, with 13 bases between them. Per germline, CDR1 SEHNR and CDR2 FQNEAQ (reference sequence). This CDR3 region has 15 residues. The full variable domain, its missing parts supplied by reference TRBV7-9 and TRBJ1-2, is DTGVSQNPRHKITKRGQNVTFRCDPISEHNRLYWYRQTLGQGPEFLTYFQNEAQLEKSRLLSDRFSAERPKGSFSTLEIQRTEQGDSAMYLCASSLSEGRDYGYTFGSGTRLTVV.